This T cell receptor beta chain derives from a study of T cell responses to AZD1222 COVID-19 vaccine. Findings and limits, study-wide: Donors were mostly white British, more females; clonal diversity possibly underestimated. Spike-specific TCR breadth and depth went up after people got two AZD1222 doses.

Using immunoSEQ multiplex PCR, the repertoire was profiled, and TCRdb retains in-frame clones only, with some absent. The data hold about 180,000 clones, with 80% to 95% observed a single time. This clone was seen a few times. Its matching antigen is unknown. The V and J ends lost 3 bases and 5 bases respectively, with 11 bases between them. This CDR3 spans 15 amino acids. The V gene's germline CDR1 is SGHVS and CDR2 FNYEAQ. The sample consisted of peripheral blood, taken 28 days after the second dose of the MenACWY control vaccine. The J gene is TRBJ1-6, the V gene TRBV7-6, with D hard to call. This clonotype was sampled from an adult who received the MenACWY meningococcal vaccine as a control. The CDR3 here is CASSFSAGDNSPLHF. The CDR3 DNA sequence: TGTGCCAGCAGCTTCTCGGCGGGAGATAATTCACCCCTCCACTTT. The complete variable domain, with remaining parts taken from reference TRBV7-6 and TRBJ1-6, reads GAGVSQSPRYKVTKRGQDVALRCDPISGHVSLYWYRQALGQGPEFLTYFNYEAQQDKSGLPNDRFSAERPEGSISTLTIQRTEQRDSAMYRCASSFSAGDNSPLHFGNGTRLTVT.